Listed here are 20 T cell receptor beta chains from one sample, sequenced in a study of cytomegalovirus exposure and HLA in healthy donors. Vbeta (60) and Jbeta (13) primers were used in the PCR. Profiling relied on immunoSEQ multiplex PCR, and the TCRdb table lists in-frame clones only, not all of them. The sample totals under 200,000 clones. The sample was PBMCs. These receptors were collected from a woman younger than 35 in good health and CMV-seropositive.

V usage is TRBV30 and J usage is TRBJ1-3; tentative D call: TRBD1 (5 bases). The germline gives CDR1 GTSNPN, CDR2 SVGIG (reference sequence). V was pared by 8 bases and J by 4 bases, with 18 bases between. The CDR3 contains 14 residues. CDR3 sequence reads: CAAPRGSWGNTIYF. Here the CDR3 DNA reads TGTGCCGCCCCTCGGGGGTCGTGGGGAAACACCATATATTTT.

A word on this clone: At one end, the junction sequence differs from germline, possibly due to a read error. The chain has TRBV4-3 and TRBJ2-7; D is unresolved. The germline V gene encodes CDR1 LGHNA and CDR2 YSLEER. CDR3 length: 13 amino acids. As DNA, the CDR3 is TGCGCCAGTAGCCCACAGAGCTCCTACGAGCAGTACTTC. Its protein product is CASSPQSSYEQYF.

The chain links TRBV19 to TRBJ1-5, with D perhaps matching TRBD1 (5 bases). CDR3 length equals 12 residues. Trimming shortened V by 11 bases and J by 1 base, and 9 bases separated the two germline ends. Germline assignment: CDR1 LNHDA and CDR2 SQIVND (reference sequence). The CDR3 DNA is TGTGCCGCGGGGGACAGCAATCAGCCCCAGCATTTT. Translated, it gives CAAGDSNQPQHF.

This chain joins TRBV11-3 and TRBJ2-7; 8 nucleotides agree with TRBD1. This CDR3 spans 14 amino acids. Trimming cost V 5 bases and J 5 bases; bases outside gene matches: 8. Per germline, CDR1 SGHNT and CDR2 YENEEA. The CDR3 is CASSQDRGINEQYF. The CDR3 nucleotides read TGTGCCAGCAGCCAAGACAGGGGAATAAACGAGCAGTACTTC.

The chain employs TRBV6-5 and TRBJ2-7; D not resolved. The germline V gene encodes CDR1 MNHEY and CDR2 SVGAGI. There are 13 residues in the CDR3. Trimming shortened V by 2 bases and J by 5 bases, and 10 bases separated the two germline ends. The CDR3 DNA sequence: TGTGCCAGCAGTTACACGAACTACCACGAGCAGTACTTC. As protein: CASSYTNYHEQYF.

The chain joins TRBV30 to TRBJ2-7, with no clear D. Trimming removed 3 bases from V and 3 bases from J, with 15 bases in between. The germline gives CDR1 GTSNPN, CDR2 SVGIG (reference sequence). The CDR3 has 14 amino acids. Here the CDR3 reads CAWSPRQVIYEQYF. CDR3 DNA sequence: TGTGCCTGGAGCCCGCGGCAAGTAATCTACGAGCAGTACTTC. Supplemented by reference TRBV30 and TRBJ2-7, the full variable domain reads SQTIHQWPATLVQPVGSPLSLECTVEGTSNPNLYWYRQAAGRGLQLLFYSVGIGQISSEVPQNLSASRPQDRQFILSSKKLLLSDSGFYLCAWSPRQVIYEQYFGPGTRLTVT.

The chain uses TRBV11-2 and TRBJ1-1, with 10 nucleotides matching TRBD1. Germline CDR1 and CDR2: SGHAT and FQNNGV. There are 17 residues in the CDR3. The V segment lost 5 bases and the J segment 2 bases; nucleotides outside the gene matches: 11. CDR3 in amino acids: CASSQGPGQGTNTEAFF. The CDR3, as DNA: TGTGCCAGCAGCCAAGGGCCGGGACAGGGGACTAACACTGAAGCTTTCTTT.

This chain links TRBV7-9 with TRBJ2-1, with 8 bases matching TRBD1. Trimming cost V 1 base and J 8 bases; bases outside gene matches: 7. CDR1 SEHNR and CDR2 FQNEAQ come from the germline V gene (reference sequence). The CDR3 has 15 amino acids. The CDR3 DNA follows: TGTGCCAGCAGCTTAGGAGGGGACAGGTTCGATGAGCAGTTCTTC. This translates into CASSLGGDRFDEQFF.

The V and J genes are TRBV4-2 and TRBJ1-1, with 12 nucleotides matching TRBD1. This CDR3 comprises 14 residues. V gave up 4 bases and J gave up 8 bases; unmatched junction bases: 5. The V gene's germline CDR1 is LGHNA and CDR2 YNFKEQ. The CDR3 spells CASSLGTGGIEAFF. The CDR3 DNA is TGTGCCAGCAGCCTCGGGACAGGGGGCATAGAAGCTTTCTTT.

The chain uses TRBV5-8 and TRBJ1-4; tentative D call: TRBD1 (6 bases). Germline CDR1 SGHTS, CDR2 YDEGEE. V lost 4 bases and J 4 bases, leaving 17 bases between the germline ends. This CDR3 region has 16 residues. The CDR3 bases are TGTGCCAGCAGCCCCACGTGGACAGTTAATAATGAAAAACTGTTTTTT. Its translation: CASSPTWTVNNEKLFF.

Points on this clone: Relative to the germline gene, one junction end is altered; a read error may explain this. The CDR3 DNA reads as TGTGCCAGCAGCCTAGACTTGTCTGAGACCCAGTACTTC. Translating it yields CASSLDLSETQYF. J is TRBJ2-5 and V is TRBV11-3; no definite D call. CDR3 length equals 13 residues. The V gene's germline CDR1 is SGHNT and CDR2 YENEEA.

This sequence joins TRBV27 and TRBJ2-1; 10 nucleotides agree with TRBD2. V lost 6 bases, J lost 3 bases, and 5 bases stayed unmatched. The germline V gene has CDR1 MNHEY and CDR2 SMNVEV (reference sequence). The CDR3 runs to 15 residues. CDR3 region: CASRLLAGVYNEQFF. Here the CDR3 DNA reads TGTGCCAGCAGGTTGCTAGCGGGGGTCTACAATGAGCAGTTCTTC.

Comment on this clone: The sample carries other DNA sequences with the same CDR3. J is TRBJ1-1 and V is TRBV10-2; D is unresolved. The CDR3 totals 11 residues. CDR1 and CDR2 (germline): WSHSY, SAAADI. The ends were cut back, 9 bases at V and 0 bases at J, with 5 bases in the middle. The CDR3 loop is CASRMNTEAFF. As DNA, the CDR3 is TGCGCCAGTCGTATGAACACTGAAGCTTTCTTT.

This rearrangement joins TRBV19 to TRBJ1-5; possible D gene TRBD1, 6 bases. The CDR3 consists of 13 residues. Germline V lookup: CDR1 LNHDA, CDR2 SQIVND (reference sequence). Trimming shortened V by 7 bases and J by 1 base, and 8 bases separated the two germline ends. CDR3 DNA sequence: TGTGCCAGTAAAGGGACAAGCAATCAGCCCCAGCATTTT. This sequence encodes CASKGTSNQPQHF.

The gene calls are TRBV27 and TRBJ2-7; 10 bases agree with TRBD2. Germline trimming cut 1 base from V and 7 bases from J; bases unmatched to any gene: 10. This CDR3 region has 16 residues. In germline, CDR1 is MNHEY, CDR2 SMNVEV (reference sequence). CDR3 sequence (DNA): TGTGCCAGCAGTTTATGGGTAGCGGGAGGCCCGAGGGAGCAGTACTTC. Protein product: CASSLWVAGGPREQYF.

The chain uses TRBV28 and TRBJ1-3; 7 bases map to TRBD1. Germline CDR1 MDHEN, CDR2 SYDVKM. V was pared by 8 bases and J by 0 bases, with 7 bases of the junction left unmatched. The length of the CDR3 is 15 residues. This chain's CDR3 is CASAIRTGSGNTIYF. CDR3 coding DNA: TGTGCCAGCGCTATACGGACAGGCTCTGGAAACACCATATATTTT.

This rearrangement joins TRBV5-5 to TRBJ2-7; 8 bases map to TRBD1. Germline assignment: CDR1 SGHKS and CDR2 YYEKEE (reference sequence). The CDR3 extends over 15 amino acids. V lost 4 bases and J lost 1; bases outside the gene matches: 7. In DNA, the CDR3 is TGTGCCAGCAGCCCAGGACAGGGATATTCCTACGAGCAGTACTTC. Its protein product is CASSPGQGYSYEQYF.

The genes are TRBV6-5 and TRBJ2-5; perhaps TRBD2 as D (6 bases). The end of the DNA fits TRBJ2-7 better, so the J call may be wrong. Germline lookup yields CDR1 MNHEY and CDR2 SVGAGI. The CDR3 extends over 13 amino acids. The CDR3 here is CASRSGVGYEQYF. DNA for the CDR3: TGTGCCAGCAGGTCGGGAGTGGGGTACGAGCAGTACTTC.

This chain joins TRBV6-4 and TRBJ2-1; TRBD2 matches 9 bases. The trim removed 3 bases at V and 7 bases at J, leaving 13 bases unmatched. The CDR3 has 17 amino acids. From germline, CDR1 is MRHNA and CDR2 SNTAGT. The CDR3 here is CASSEETGAGGWNEQFF. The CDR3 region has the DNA TGTGCCAGCAGTGAGGAGACGGGAGCGGGGGGTTGGAATGAGCAGTTCTTC.

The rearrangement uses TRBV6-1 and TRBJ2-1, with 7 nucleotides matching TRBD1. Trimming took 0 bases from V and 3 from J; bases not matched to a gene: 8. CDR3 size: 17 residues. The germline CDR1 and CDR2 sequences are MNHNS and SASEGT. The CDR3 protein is CASSEAGLAGGYNEQFF. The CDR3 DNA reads TGTGCCAGCAGTGAAGCGGGTTTGGCAGGGGGCTACAATGAGCAGTTCTTC.